A selection of T cell receptor beta chains follows, all from one sample in a study of cytomegalovirus exposure and HLA in healthy donors. TCRdb's copy holds only in-frame clones and misses some; the assay was immunoSEQ multiplex PCR. The table lists about 270,000 clones, 86% of them singletons. The sequenced material came from PBMCs. Every receptor here comes from a man aged 40-49 years in good health and CMV-seropositive. The CDR3 runs from the conserved cysteine through the conserved F or W. Fields, in order: clone size, J gene, D gene, V gene, CDR3 DNA, CDR3 protein. A D gene is named only where the DNA matches it firmly. Clone size is stated in some rows and not others, as once, few, many or a class when expanded.

size: NA
J: TRBJ2-7
D: TRBD1
V: TRBV6-1
DNA: TGTGCCAGCAAAGTGGGGACAGCCTCCTACGAGCAGTACTTC
CDR3: CASKVGTASYEQYF

size: once
J: TRBJ1-1
D: NA
V: TRBV18
DNA: TGTGCCAGCTCACCACGGGCAGGGAACACTGAAGCTTTCTTT
CDR3: CASSPRAGNTEAFF

size: NA
J: TRBJ1-5
D: NA
V: TRBV5-6
DNA: TGTGCCAGCAGCGGCGGGACGGGTGGGAATCAGCCCCAGCATTTT
CDR3: CASSGGTGGNQPQHF

size: NA
J: TRBJ2-3
D: TRBD2
V: TRBV7-2
DNA: TGTGCCAGCACCCGTAGCGGACTAGCGGGTTCCGCAGATACGCAGTATTTT
CDR3: CASTRSGLAGSADTQYF

size: NA
J: TRBJ2-3
D: NA
V: TRBV18
DNA: TGTGCCAGCTCACCCCCCGGACAGATCACAGATACGCAGTATTTT
CDR3: CASSPPGQITDTQYF

size: NA
J: TRBJ2-7
D: TRBD2
V: TRBV2
DNA: TGTGCCAGCAGTGAAGGTGCGGGGGCTGCGGGAGGATACGAGCAGTACTTC
CDR3: CASSEGAGAAGGYEQYF

size: NA
J: TRBJ2-7
D: TRBD2
V: TRBV5-4
DNA: TGTGCCAGCAGCTTAACGGCTAGCGGGCTTTACGAGCAGTACTTC
CDR3: CASSLTASGLYEQYF

size: NA
J: TRBJ2-7
D: TRBD2
V: TRBV28
DNA: TGTGCCAGCAGCTGGATACTAGCGGGCGACTACGAGCAGTACTTC
CDR3: CASSWILAGDYEQYF

size: NA
J: TRBJ1-3
D: NA
V: TRBV28
DNA: TGTGCCAGCAGTCTACTGGAGGGTTATTCTGGAAACACCATATATTTT
CDR3: CASSLLEGYSGNTIYF

size: NA
J: TRBJ1-5
D: NA
V: TRBV7-2
DNA: TGTGCCAGCAGCTTATATCCAGGGTTAAAGGATCAGCCCCAGCATTTT
CDR3: CASSLYPGLKDQPQHF

size: NA
J: TRBJ1-2
D: TRBD1
V: TRBV28
DNA: TGTGCCAGCGGGGGACAGGGGCTATGGTATGGCTACACCTTC
CDR3: CASGGQGLWYGYTF

size: NA
J: TRBJ2-7
D: NA
V: TRBV5-4
DNA: TGTGCCAGCAGCGCCGGGACTCGGGTCGACGAGCAGTACTTC
CDR3: CASSAGTRVDEQYF

size: NA
J: TRBJ1-1
D: TRBD1
V: TRBV27
DNA: TGTGCCAGCAGTTTGGGACAGAAGAACACTGAAGCTTTCTTT
CDR3: CASSLGQKNTEAFF

size: NA
J: TRBJ1-5
D: NA
V: TRBV10-3
DNA: TGTGCCATCAGTGCAGGGATGGGGAATCAGCCCCAGCATTTT
CDR3: CAISAGMGNQPQHF

size: NA
J: TRBJ2-3
D: TRBD1
V: TRBV4-3
DNA: TGCGCCAGCAGCCGCACAGGGGGCGCGGGCACAGATACGCAGTATTTT
CDR3: CASSRTGGAGTDTQYF

size: NA
J: TRBJ1-5
D: TRBD1
V: TRBV19
DNA: TGTGCCAGTAGGCACGAAGGGACAGTCCATCAGCCCCAGCATTTT
CDR3: CASRHEGTVHQPQHF

size: few
J: TRBJ1-1
D: TRBD1
V: TRBV10-3
DNA: TGTGCCATCAGTAAAGACAGGGAGAACACTGAAGCTTTCTTT
CDR3: CAISKDRENTEAFF

size: NA
J: TRBJ2-3
D: NA
V: TRBV5-4
DNA: TGTGCCAGCAGCGAGGCCCAGTCAGATACGCAGTATTTT
CDR3: CASSEAQSDTQYF

size: NA
J: TRBJ2-2
D: TRBD2
V: TRBV2
DNA: TGTGCCAGCATAAGCGGGACGAACACCGGGGAGCTGTTTTTT
CDR3: CASISGTNTGELFF

size: NA
J: TRBJ2-7
D: TRBD2
V: TRBV11-1
DNA: TGTGCCAGCAGCTTAGTCGGGACTAGCGGCTACGAGCAGTACTTC
CDR3: CASSLVGTSGYEQYF

size: NA
J: TRBJ1-1
D: NA
V: TRBV29-1
DNA: TGCAGCGTTGAAGATCTTAAGGGGGAGTACACTGAAGCTTTCTTT
CDR3: CSVEDLKGEYTEAFF

size: NA
J: TRBJ1-1
D: NA
V: TRBV6-5
DNA: TGTGCCAGCAGTTACTCCCGTGGGAGGGGGAACACTGAAGCTTTCTTT
CDR3: CASSYSRGRGNTEAFF

size: few
J: TRBJ1-1
D: NA
V: TRBV4-3
DNA: TGCGCCAGCAGCCAAGATGTGAGACTTTTCGGCAGTGAAGCTTTCTTT
CDR3: CASSQDVRLFGSEAFF

size: NA
J: TRBJ1-2
D: TRBD1
V: TRBV5-8
DNA: TGTGCCAGCAGCTCCGGGACAGGGGGCGGCTACACCTTC
CDR3: CASSSGTGGGYTF

size: NA
J: TRBJ2-2
D: TRBD2
V: TRBV6-6
DNA: TGTGCCAGCAGCGGACTAGCTCAGAACACCGGGGAGCTGTTTTTT
CDR3: CASSGLAQNTGELFF

size: NA
J: TRBJ2-3
D: TRBD2
V: TRBV5-6
DNA: TGTGCCAGCAGCTTGGCGAGCGGGAGGCCCCCAGCGCAGTATTTT
CDR3: CASSLASGRPPAQYF

size: NA
J: TRBJ1-2
D: NA
V: TRBV29-1
DNA: TGCAGCGTTGTTGTAGTAAATGGCTACACCTTC
CDR3: CSVVVVNGYTF

size: NA
J: TRBJ1-5
D: NA
V: TRBV2
DNA: TGTGCCAGCAGTGAAGATATAGGCCGGGGGGGAGGCAATCAGCCCCAGCATTTT
CDR3: CASSEDIGRGGGNQPQHF

size: NA
J: TRBJ2-3
D: NA
V: TRBV7-9
DNA: TGTGCCAGCAGCTTAGGGCCGATCAGTCCAAATACGCAGTATTTT
CDR3: CASSLGPISPNTQYF

size: NA
J: TRBJ2-3
D: NA
V: TRBV2
DNA: TGTGCCAGCGGAGGACCGGGCACAGATACGCAGTATTTT
CDR3: CASGGPGTDTQYF

size: NA
J: TRBJ2-2
D: TRBD2
V: TRBV7-9
DNA: TGTGCCAGCAGCTTTCCCGGGACTAGCGGGAGCGACACCGGGGAGCTGTTTTTT
CDR3: CASSFPGTSGSDTGELFF

size: NA
J: TRBJ1-1
D: NA
V: TRBV18
DNA: TGTGCCAGCTCACCAGTCGACATCACCGGGATGAACACTGAAGCTTTCTTT
CDR3: CASSPVDITGMNTEAFF

size: NA
J: TRBJ2-7
D: TRBD1
V: TRBV5-1
DNA: TGCGCCAGCAGCTTGAATGAGGGACAGATCTCCTACGAGCAGTACTTC
CDR3: CASSLNEGQISYEQYF

size: NA
J: TRBJ1-3
D: TRBD1
V: TRBV10-2
DNA: TGCGCCAGCAGTGAGTTTAGGAGGGGGCTTGCTCCCAGTCTCTCTGGAAACACCATATATTTT
CDR3: CASSEFRRGLAPSLSGNTIYF

size: NA
J: TRBJ2-1
D: TRBD2
V: TRBV7-9
DNA: TGTGCCAGCAGCCGTATAGCGGGAGGACCCTACAATGAGCAGTTCTTC
CDR3: CASSRIAGGPYNEQFF

size: NA
J: TRBJ2-1
D: TRBD2
V: TRBV6-5
DNA: TGTGCCAGCAGATTTAGCGGGAGGCTCTACAATGAGCAGTTCTTC
CDR3: CASRFSGRLYNEQFF